A selection of T cell receptor beta chains follows, all from one sample in a study of shared clonotypes between healthy human individuals. Sequencing was performed with immunoSEQ multiplex PCR; in TCRdb, only in-frame clones are kept and a portion is missing. In the table there are some 450,000 clones, 75% to 80% of which are singletons. What was sequenced was PBMCs. These receptors originate from a woman aged 40 to 50 in good health. Some clones in this sample may be carry-over from other donors' samples. CDR3s include the opening cysteine and the closing phenylalanine or tryptophan. Each record gives: CDR3 protein, CDR3 DNA, clone size, J gene, D gene, V gene. A D gene is named only where the DNA matches it firmly. Clone size is not always given. Where it is, it says once, few, many or a class for expanded clones.

CASSLYRSETQYF TGTGCCAGCAGCTTATACAGGTCGGAGACCCAGTACTTC NA TRBJ2-5 NA TRBV7-3
CASRPVGTGDGGTQYF TGTGCCAGTAGGCCCGTGGGGACAGGCGACGGAGGGACCCAGTACTTC NA TRBJ2-5 TRBD1 TRBV19
CAWSKGARDTQYF TGTGCCTGGAGTAAGGGGGCGCGAGATACGCAGTATTTT NA TRBJ2-3 TRBD1 TRBV30
CASSIENEQFF TGTGCCAGTAGTATAGAGAATGAGCAGTTCTTC NA TRBJ2-1 NA TRBV19
CASLGAYEQYF TGTGCCAGCCTAGGGGCATACGAGCAGTACTTC NA TRBJ2-7 NA TRBV28
CASSSPGQNEKLFF TGCGCCAGCAGCTCCCCGGGACAGAATGAAAAACTGTTTTTT NA TRBJ1-4 TRBD1 TRBV5-1
CASSQAGQLNTGELFF TGTGCCAGCAGCCAGGCGGGACAGCTGAACACCGGGGAGCTGTTTTTT NA TRBJ2-2 NA TRBV14
CASSLVPGENEQFF TGTGCCAGCAGCTTAGTGCCAGGGGAGAATGAGCAGTTCTTC NA TRBJ2-1 NA TRBV7-2
CASSPAREGYEQYF TGTGCCAGTAGTCCCGCGCGGGAGGGCTACGAGCAGTACTTC NA TRBJ2-7 TRBD2 TRBV19
CASSLGDRVDTEAFF TGTGCCAGCAGCTTAGGGGACAGGGTGGACACTGAAGCTTTCTTT once TRBJ1-1 TRBD1 TRBV5-4
CAISEQGQGGEKLFF TGTGCCATCAGTGAGCAGGGACAGGGTGGTGAAAAACTGTTTTTT NA TRBJ1-4 TRBD1 TRBV10-3
CASSIGVDRGTEAFF TGTGCCAGTAGTATAGGGGTGGACAGGGGCACTGAAGCTTTCTTT NA TRBJ1-1 TRBD1 TRBV19
CASSQELRTSGNEQYF TGTGCCAGCAGCCAAGAGTTGCGGACTAGCGGGAACGAGCAGTACTTC NA TRBJ2-7 TRBD2 TRBV4-2
CASSSRTTNEKLFF TGTGCCAGCAGCTCAAGAACAACTAATGAAAAACTGTTTTTT NA TRBJ1-4 NA TRBV5-4
CVSSSPGTGGVSTEAFF TGTGTCAGCAGCTCACCCGGGACAGGGGGCGTTAGCACTGAAGCTTTCTTT once TRBJ1-1 TRBD1 TRBV5-4
CASSVGPPRNTEAFF TGTGCCAGCAGTGTCGGACCGCCGCGAAACACTGAAGCTTTCTTT NA TRBJ1-1 NA TRBV2
CASTPGQSSYEQYF TGTGCCAGTACCCCGGGACAGAGCTCCTACGAGCAGTACTTC NA TRBJ2-7 TRBD1 TRBV19
CASSVDPVGHGYTF TGTGCCAGCAGCGTAGATCCCGTCGGACATGGCTACACCTTC few TRBJ1-2 NA TRBV9
CASSQDGGWSNQPQHF TGCGCCAGCAGCCAAGATGGAGGTTGGAGCAATCAGCCCCAGCATTTT NA TRBJ1-5 NA TRBV4-3
CASSLSYNEQFF TGCGCCAGCAGCTTGTCCTACAATGAGCAGTTCTTC NA TRBJ2-1 NA TRBV5-1
CSVVTMGETQYF TGCAGCGTTGTGACTATGGGGGAGACCCAGTACTTC NA TRBJ2-5 NA TRBV29-1
CASLGDRRGYGYTF TGTGCCAGCTTAGGCGACCGACGAGGTTATGGCTACACCTTC NA TRBJ1-2 NA TRBV6-5
CASSLGAAGNSPLHF TGTGCCAGCAGCTTAGGAGCGGCGGGGAATTCACCCCTCCACTTT NA TRBJ1-6 NA TRBV7-9
CASSSLAGTYEQYF TGTGCCAGCAGTTCTCTAGCGGGGACCTACGAGCAGTACTTC many TRBJ2-7 TRBD2 TRBV6-5
CASSSDAYTDTQYF TGTGCCAGCAGCTCGGACGCTTACACAGATACGCAGTATTTT NA TRBJ2-3 NA TRBV7-3
CTTMGLAGRFGYTDTQYF TGCACCACCATGGGACTAGCGGGACGATTTGGGTACACAGATACGCAGTATTTT NA TRBJ2-3 NA TRBV1
CASSLRGATYGYTF TGTGCCAGCAGCCTTCGCGGGGCGACCTATGGCTACACCTTC NA TRBJ1-2 NA TRBV27
CASSLSGRGDEQYF TGTGCCAGCAGCCTATCCGGACGAGGGGACGAGCAGTACTTC NA TRBJ2-7 NA TRBV7-9
CASSLTDGYGQYF TGTGCCAGCAGCTTAACCGACGGCTACGGGCAGTACTTC NA TRBJ2-7 NA TRBV7-2
CASSIPPDGRGYTF TGTGCCAGTAGTATCCCCCCGGACGGACGCGGCTACACCTTC once TRBJ1-2 NA TRBV19
CASSLSGLAGGQSTDTQYF TGTGCCAGCAGCTTAAGCGGGCTAGCGGGAGGTCAAAGCACAGATACGCAGTATTTT NA TRBJ2-3 TRBD2 TRBV7-2
CASSESPSLTGRNF TGTGCCAGCAGTGAATCCCCTTCCCTGACAGGTCGGAACTTC NA TRBJ2-7 NA TRBV6-1
CASKTGLGEQYF TGTGCCAGTAAGACAGGGCTCGGGGAGCAGTACTTC NA TRBJ2-7 TRBD1 TRBV19
CASSPRSGSYEQYF TGTGCCAGCAGCCCCCGGAGCGGCTCCTACGAGCAGTACTTC NA TRBJ2-7 NA TRBV27
CASSRRNLLNEKLFF TGCGCCAGCAGCCGCCGGAATCTCCTTAATGAAAAACTGTTTTTT NA TRBJ1-4 NA TRBV4-3
CSVGSTGGPLYYGYTF TGCAGCGTTGGATCGACAGGGGGACCCTTGTACTATGGCTACACCTTC few TRBJ1-2 TRBD1 TRBV29-1
CASSSSGRFRNEQFF TGTGCCAGTAGTTCTAGCGGGAGGTTTCGGAATGAGCAGTTCTTC NA TRBJ2-1 TRBD2 TRBV19
CAWTGRTPEAFF TGTGCCTGGACGGGGAGGACCCCTGAAGCTTTCTTT few TRBJ1-1 NA TRBV30